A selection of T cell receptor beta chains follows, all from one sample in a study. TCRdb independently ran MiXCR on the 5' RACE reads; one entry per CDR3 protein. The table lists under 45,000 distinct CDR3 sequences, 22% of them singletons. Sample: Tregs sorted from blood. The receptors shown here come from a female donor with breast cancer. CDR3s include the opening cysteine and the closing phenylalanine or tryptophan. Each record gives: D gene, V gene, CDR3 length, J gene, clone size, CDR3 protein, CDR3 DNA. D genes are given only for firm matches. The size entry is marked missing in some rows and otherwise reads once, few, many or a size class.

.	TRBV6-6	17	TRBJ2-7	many	CASTPSPGEMGSYEQYF	TGTGCCAGCACCCCCTCGCCAGGAGAAATGGGGTCCTACGAGCAGTACTTC
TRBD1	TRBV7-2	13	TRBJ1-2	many	CASSRDRGGGYTF	TGTGCCAGCAGCCGGGACAGGGGGGGTGGCTACACCTTC
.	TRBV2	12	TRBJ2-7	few	CASSEIPYEQYF	TGTGCCAGCAGTGAAATCCCCTACGAGCAGTACTTC
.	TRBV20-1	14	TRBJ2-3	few	CSANRGALGDTQYF	TGCAGTGCTAATCGGGGGGCCTTAGGGGATACGCAGTATTTT
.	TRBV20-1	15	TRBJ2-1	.	CSTRVRRSSYNEQFF	TGCAGTACTAGAGTACGGCGGAGCTCCTACAATGAGCAGTTCTTC
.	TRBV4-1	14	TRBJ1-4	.	CASSQEQNNEKLFF	TGCGCCAGCAGCCAAGAACAGAATAATGAAAAACTGTTTTTT
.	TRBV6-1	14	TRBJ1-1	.	CASTVAEGNTEAFF	TGTGCCAGCACAGTAGCGGAAGGAAACACTGAAGCTTTCTTT
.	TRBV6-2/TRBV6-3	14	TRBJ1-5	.	CASSLSGYNQPQHF	TGTGCCAGCAGTTTATCAGGGTACAATCAGCCCCAGCATTTT
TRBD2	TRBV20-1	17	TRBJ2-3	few	CSARFWAGVGPTDTQYF	TGCAGTGCTAGATTTTGGGCGGGAGTGGGGCCAACAGATACGCAGTATTTT
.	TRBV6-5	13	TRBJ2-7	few	CASSYSYRDEQYF	TGTGCCAGCAGTTACTCTTACAGGGACGAGCAGTACTTC
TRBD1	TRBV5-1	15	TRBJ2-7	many	CASSFGQGVLYEQYF	TGCGCCAGCAGCTTTGGACAGGGAGTCCTGTACGAGCAGTACTTC
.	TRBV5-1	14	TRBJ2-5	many	CASSLFTGGETQYF	TGCGCCAGCAGCTTGTTTACGGGTGGAGAGACCCAGTACTTC
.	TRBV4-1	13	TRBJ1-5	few	CASSPTVNQPQHF	TGCGCCAGCAGTCCGACCGTAAATCAGCCCCAGCATTTT
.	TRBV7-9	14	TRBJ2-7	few	CASSLLGASYEQYF	TGTGCCAGCAGCTTACTGGGAGCCTCCTACGAGCAGTACTTC
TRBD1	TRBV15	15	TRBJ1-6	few	CATSRADRVYSPLHF	TGTGCCACCAGCAGAGCCGACAGGGTGTATTCACCCCTCCACTTT
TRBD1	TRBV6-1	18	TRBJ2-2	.	CASSELSRGYGNTGELFF	TGTGCCAGCAGTGAATTGAGCAGGGGGTATGGGAACACCGGGGAGCTGTTTTTT
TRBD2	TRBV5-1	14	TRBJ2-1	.	CASSLVGGFNEQFF	TGCGCCAGCAGCTTGGTGGGAGGGTTCAATGAGCAGTTCTTC
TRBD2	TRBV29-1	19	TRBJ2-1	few	CSAEGASGRAYSSYNEQFF	TGCAGCGCAGAAGGAGCTAGCGGGAGGGCCTACAGCTCCTACAATGAGCAGTTCTTC
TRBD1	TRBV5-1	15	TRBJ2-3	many	CASTLGTGGPDTQYF	TGCGCCAGCACCCTTGGGACAGGGGGCCCAGATACGCAGTATTTT
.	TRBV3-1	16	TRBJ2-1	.	CASSQDGQGTYNEQFF	TGTGCCAGCAGCCAAGACGGCCAGGGAACCTACAATGAGCAGTTCTTC
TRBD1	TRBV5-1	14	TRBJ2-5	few	CASRGQGVQETQYF	TGCGCCAGCAGAGGACAGGGGGTTCAAGAGACCCAGTACTTC
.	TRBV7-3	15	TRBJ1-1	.	CASSLTPDSPAGAFF	TGTGCCAGCAGCTTAACACCAGACAGTCCTGCGGGGGCTTTCTTT
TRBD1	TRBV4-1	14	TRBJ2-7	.	CASSRRQGIHEQYF	TGCGCCAGCAGCCGACGACAGGGGATCCACGAGCAGTACTTC
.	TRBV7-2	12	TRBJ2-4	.	CASRFGSGAQYF	.
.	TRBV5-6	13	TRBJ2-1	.	CASSPETPNEQFF	TGTGCCAGCAGCCCCGAGACCCCCAATGAGCAGTTCTTC
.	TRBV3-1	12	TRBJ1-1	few	CASSQEGTEAFF	TGTGCCAGCAGCCAAGAGGGGACTGAAGCTTTCTTT
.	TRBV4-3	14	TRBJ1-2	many	CASSQDPARYGYTF	TGCGCCAGCAGCCAAGATCCAGCTCGCTATGGCTACACCTTC
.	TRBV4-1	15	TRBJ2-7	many	CASSQPGTTSYEQYF	TGCGCCAGCAGCCAACCCGGGACCACTTCCTACGAGCAGTACTTC
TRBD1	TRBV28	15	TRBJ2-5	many	CASLHRDRAPETQYF	TGTGCCAGCTTACACCGGGACAGGGCCCCAGAGACCCAGTACTTC
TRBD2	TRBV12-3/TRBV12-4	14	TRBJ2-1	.	CASIPSGSYNEQFF	TGTGCCAGCATTCCTAGCGGGAGTTACAATGAGCAGTTCTTC
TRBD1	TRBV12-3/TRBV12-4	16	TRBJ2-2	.	CASSFTLQGQSGELFF	TGTGCCAGCAGTTTCACCCTACAGGGGCAGAGCGGGGAGCTGTTTTTT
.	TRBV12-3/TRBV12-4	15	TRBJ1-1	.	CASSLRDTLNTEAFF	TGTGCCAGCAGTCTACGGGACACTTTGAACACTGAAGCTTTCTTT
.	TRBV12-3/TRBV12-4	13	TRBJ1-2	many	CASSFRGRDGYTF	TGTGCCAGCAGTTTCAGAGGGAGGGATGGCTACACCTTC
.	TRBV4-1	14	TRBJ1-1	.	CASRLYTEERGAFF	TGCGCCAGCAGACTCTACACGGAGGAACGGGGAGCTTTCTTT
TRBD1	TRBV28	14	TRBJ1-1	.	CASSYGTARTEAFF	TGTGCCAGCAGTTACGGGACAGCGCGCACTGAAGCTTTCTTT
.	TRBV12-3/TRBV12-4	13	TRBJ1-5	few	CASSLGPREPQHF	TGTGCCAGCAGTCTAGGGCCCCGAGAGCCCCAGCATTTT
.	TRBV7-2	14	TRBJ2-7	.	CASSLAGATYEQSF	TGTGCCAGCAGCTTAGCGGGGGCGACCTACGAGCAGTCCTTC
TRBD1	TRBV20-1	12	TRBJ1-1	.	CSARRDSFEAFF	TGCAGTGCTAGACGGGACAGCTTTGAAGCTTTCTTT
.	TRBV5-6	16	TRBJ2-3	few	CASSLRLDSGTDTQYF	TGTGCCAGCAGCTTAAGGCTTGATAGCGGCACAGATACGCAGTATTTT
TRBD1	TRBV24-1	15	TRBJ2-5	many	CATSDPWDRGETQYF	TGTGCCACCAGTGACCCGTGGGACAGGGGGGAGACCCAGTACTTC
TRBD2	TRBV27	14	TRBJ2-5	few	CASSQRSSGETQYF	TGTGCCAGCAGTCAACGTTCTAGCGGAGAGACCCAGTACTTC
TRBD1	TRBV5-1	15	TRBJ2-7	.	CASSFTGTGEYEQYF	TGCGCCAGCAGCTTTACCGGGACAGGGGAGTACGAGCAGTACTTC
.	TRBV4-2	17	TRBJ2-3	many	CASSQEAAPGGTDTQYF	TGTGCCAGCAGCCAAGAGGCGGCTCCCGGGGGCACAGATACGCAGTATTTT
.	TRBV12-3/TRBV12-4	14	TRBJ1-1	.	CASRAEQGNTEAFF	TGTGCCAGCAGGGCGGAACAGGGAAACACTGAAGCTTTCTTT
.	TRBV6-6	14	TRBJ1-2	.	CASTSGGADYGYTF	TGTGCCAGCACCTCGGGGGGGGCAGACTATGGCTACACCTTC
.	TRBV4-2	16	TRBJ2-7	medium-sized	CASSHPGHPGSYEQYF	TGTGCCAGCAGCCACCCGGGTCACCCCGGCTCCTACGAGCAGTACTTC
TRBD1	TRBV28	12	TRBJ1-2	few	CASRTGAYGYTF	TGTGCCAGCAGGACAGGGGCCTATGGCTACACCTTC
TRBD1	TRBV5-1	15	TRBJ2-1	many	CASSLFEGANNEQFF	TGCGCCAGCAGCTTGTTCGAGGGGGCGAACAATGAGCAGTTCTTC
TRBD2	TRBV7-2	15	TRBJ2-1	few	CASSLGGGGDNEQFF	TGTGCCAGCAGCTTAGGGGGGGGAGGGGACAATGAGCAGTTCTTC
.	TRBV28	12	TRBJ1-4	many	CASSFPSRKLFF	TGTGCCAGCAGTTTCCCCTCCAGAAAACTGTTTTTT
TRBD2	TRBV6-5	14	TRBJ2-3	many	CASSPGLSTDTQYF	TGTGCCAGCAGCCCGGGACTAAGCACAGATACGCAGTATTTT
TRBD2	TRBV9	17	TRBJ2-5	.	CASSVGGTSGTQETQHF	TGTGCCAGCAGCGTCGGAGGGACTAGCGGGACCCAAGAGACCCAGCACTTC
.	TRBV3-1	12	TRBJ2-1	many	CASSPPTLEQFF	TGTGCCAGCAGCCCCCCGACTCTTGAGCAGTTCTTC